This T cell receptor beta chain originates from a study of early T cells in non-severe SARS-CoV-2 infection. The CDR3 has 14 residues. Germline V lookup: CDR1 MDHEN, CDR2 SYDVKM. V was pared by 7 bases and J by 4 bases, with 14 bases between. This clonotype was recorded a few times. TCRdb passed the 5' RACE reads through MiXCR, listing each CDR3 protein once. Of around 57,000 distinct CDR3 sequences in the sample, 11% were seen once. The TCR originated in an adult who was a healthcare worker with PCR-confirmed SARS-CoV-2 infection or an uninfected control (not recorded which). The chain recombines TRBV28 with TRBJ1-5, with TRBD1 as a possible D gene (5 bases). Input material: whole blood. CDR3 region: CASTPGQGNQPQHF. The CDR3 nucleotides are TGTGCCAGCACCCCGGGGCAGGGTAATCAGCCCCAGCATTTT.